This T cell receptor (beta chain) was observed in a study of blood T cell repertoires in COVID-19. Study-level information: COVID-19 samples from acute and convalescent phases originated in the United States, Italy and Spain. PBMCs, B-cell-depleted T cells, or T cells were the source of the cDNA or gDNA that made up the material.

Methods used by the authors: Estimation of nucleated cell counts relied on the amplification of reference gene primers. Measured with immunoSEQ multiplex PCR; TCRdb has only the in-frame clones, and not every one. V and J calls and clone size are given by that table; D and trimming were obtained from the DNA. The data hold over 95,000 clones, with 81% observed a single time. Germline CDR1 reads ENHRY; CDR2 reads SYGVKD. There are 15 residues in the CDR3. V lost 4 bases and J lost 3, with 12 bases in between. The TCR comes from a man aged 50 to 60 with acute or convalescent COVID-19. The rearrangement joins TRBV10-3 to TRBJ2-2, with D perhaps TRBD2 (7 bases). The sample consisted of peripheral blood. The CDR3 sequence is CAISAGGRDTGELFF. CDR3 in DNA: TGTGCCATCAGTGCCGGGGGGCGGGACACCGGGGAGCTGTTTTTT.